These 27 T cell receptor beta chains were sequenced from one sample in a study of blood T cell repertoires in COVID-19. Libraries were prepared by immunoSEQ multiplex PCR; TCRdb keeps only in-frame clonotypes and omits some of them. The sample includes some 7,000 clones, 75% to 90% of them seen just once. Sequencing was performed on peripheral blood. The receptor source for this set is a human donor in a cohort sampled during active COVID-19.

The V and J genes are TRBV7-2 and TRBJ1-3, with D perhaps TRBD1 (5 bases). The CDR3 sequence is 15 residues long. Germline V gene sequence: CDR1 SGHTA, CDR2 FQGNSA. V lost 5 bases, J lost 0 bases, and 11 bases lay in between. The CDR3 region is CASSTTGYSGNTIYF. The DNA for the CDR3 is TGTGCCAGCAGCACAACAGGATACTCTGGAAACACCATATATTTT. Combining the CDR3 with reference TRBV7-2 and TRBJ1-3 gives the whole variable domain GAGVSQSPSNKVTEKGKDVELRCDPISGHTALYWYRQSLGQGLEFLIYFQGNSAPDKSGLPSDRFSAERTGGSVSTLTIQRTQQEDSAVYLCASSTTGYSGNTIYFGEGSWLTVV.

The CDR3 DNA reads TGCGCCAGCAGCTTCGGCGGGAGGAGCACAGATACGCAGTATTTT. Translation: CASSFGGRSTDTQYF. The J gene is TRBJ2-3, the V gene TRBV5-1, with 8 bases that match TRBD2. V lost 2 bases and J lost 0; bases outside the gene matches: 2. The length of the CDR3 is 15 residues. Germline V gene data show CDR1 as SGHRS and CDR2 as YFSETQ.

V is TRBV19 and J is TRBJ1-4, with D uncertain. CDR1 is LNHDA and CDR2 is SQIVND in the germline V gene (reference sequence). This CDR3 contains 15 residues. Between the trimmed V and J ends, which lost 3 bases and 0 bases, there was a span of 8 bases. The CDR3 region is CASSITGTTNEKLFF. The CDR3 DNA sequence: TGTGCCAGTAGTATTACGGGTACAACTAATGAAAAACTGTTTTTT.

The CDR3 coding sequence is TGTGCCAGCAGCCTAGCGGGAGAACCCACAGATACGCAGTATTTT. Residues: CASSLAGEPTDTQYF. This chain joins TRBV3-1 (or the pseudogene TRBV3-2) and TRBJ2-3; TRBD2 matches at 9 bases. Per the germline V gene, CDR1 is LGHDT and CDR2 is YNNKEL (reference sequence). The CDR3 extends over 15 amino acids. V shed 4 bases, J shed 2 bases, and the junction held 4 bases outside the gene matches.

This rearrangement joins TRBV29-1 to TRBJ2-1; TRBD2 might be the D (6 bases). CDR1 is SQVTM, CDR2 ANQGSEA, per germline. V lost 2 bases, J lost 7 bases, and 15 bases lay in between. This CDR3 is 14 amino acids long. The DNA for the CDR3 is TGCAGCGTTGAAATCCTAGAGACTAGAAATGAGCAGTTCTTC. It is translated as CSVEILETRNEQFF.

CDR3 DNA: TGTGCCAGCAGCTCTACCGGGACTGGATCCAATGAGCAGTTCTTC. Protein: CASSSTGTGSNEQFF. The chain uses TRBV7-3 and TRBJ2-1; tentatively, D is TRBD2 (6 bases). The V end lost 4 bases, the J end lost 6 bases, and 16 bases lay between the germline ends. This CDR3 has 15 amino acids. Germline V gives CDR1 SGHTA, CDR2 FQGTGA.

The rearrangement joins TRBV20-1 to TRBJ2-1; D is uncertain. Germline V lookup: CDR1 DFQATT, CDR2 SNEGSKA (reference sequence). Trimming removed 0 bases at V and 7 bases at J, with 4 bases between. This CDR3 region has 11 residues. The CDR3, as DNA: TGCAGTGCTAGAGAGAGGAATGAGCAGTTCTTC. Encoded protein: CSARERNEQFF.

Only a few counts were recorded for this clone. The chain links TRBV4-3 to TRBJ1-1; 7 nucleotides line up with TRBD1. V was pared by 1 base and J by 6 bases, with 11 bases of the junction left unmatched. In germline, CDR1 is LGHNA, CDR2 YSLEER. This CDR3 spans 16 amino acids. CDR3 in amino acids: CASSQGRAGGSAEAFF. CDR3 nucleotides: TGCGCCAGCAGCCAAGGTAGGGCAGGGGGAAGCGCTGAAGCTTTCTTT.

The chain recombines TRBV5-5 with TRBJ1-5; D is undetermined. V lost 4 bases, J lost 4 bases, and 12 bases lay in between. The CDR3 is 14 amino acids. Germline CDR1 and CDR2: SGHKS and YYEKEE (reference sequence). The chain's CDR3 is CASSLGVGNQPQHF. The CDR3 bases are TGTGCCAGCAGCCTCGGGGTCGGGAATCAGCCCCAGCATTTT.

The J gene is TRBJ1-4, the V gene TRBV5-1; D is possibly TRBD1 (6 bases). Germline V gives CDR1 SGHRS, CDR2 YFSETQ. Deletions cut 1 base from V and 7 bases from J, with 11 bases between. This CDR3 has 14 residues. This CDR3 is CASSLSQGSEKLFF. The CDR3 coding sequence is TGCGCCAGCAGCTTGTCACAGGGAAGTGAAAAACTGTTTTTT.

This clone was detected once. This chain links TRBV6-5 with TRBJ1-1; D remains unclear. CDR1 and CDR2 (germline): MNHEY, SVGAGI. Trimming removed 6 bases at V and 2 bases at J, with 13 bases between. The CDR3 sequence is 14 residues long. The CDR3 nucleotides read TGTGCCAGCAGGATATTCAATCTAAACACTGAAGCTTTCTTT. It encodes CASRIFNLNTEAFF.

The chain is built from TRBV3-1 (or the pseudogene TRBV3-2) and TRBJ2-7; D is unresolved. The germline gives CDR1 LGHDT, CDR2 YNNKEL (reference sequence). The V gene lost 4 bases and the J gene lost 3 bases, with 4 bases spanning the gap. This CDR3 spans 11 amino acids. The CDR3 protein is CASSLSYEQYF. The CDR3, as DNA: TGTGCCAGCAGCCTTAGCTACGAGCAGTACTTC.

The chain joins TRBV6-2 or TRBV6-3 to TRBJ2-1, with a tentative D call TRBD1 (6 bases). The CDR3 covers 18 residues. Deletions cut 2 bases from V and 5 bases from J, with 22 bases between. Germline V gene sequence: CDR1 MNHEY, CDR2 SVGEGT. CDR3 residues: CASSYVTGKGTRNNEQFF. For the CDR3, the DNA is TGTGCCAGCAGTTACGTTACAGGGAAGGGTACCCGGAACAATGAGCAGTTCTTC.

The chain combines TRBV19 with TRBJ1-6, with D tentatively TRBD1 (5 bases). The V and J ends lost 5 bases and 6 bases respectively, with 14 bases between them. Germline lookup yields CDR1 LNHDA and CDR2 SQIVND (reference sequence). The CDR3 is made up of 15 amino acids. Here the CDR3 reads CASSPQGATNSPLHF. CDR3 DNA: TGTGCCAGTAGTCCTCAAGGGGCTACTAATTCACCCCTCCACTTT.

The V call is TRBV7-9, the J call TRBJ2-1, with 10 positions matching TRBD1. The J segment lost 7 bases and the V segment lost 1 base, leaving 7 bases of the junction unmatched. The germline CDR1 and CDR2 sequences are SEHNR and FQNEAQ (reference sequence). This CDR3 has 16 amino acids. The CDR3 reads CASSLVDRGIENEQFF. The CDR3 nucleotides are TGTGCCAGCAGCTTAGTGGACAGGGGGATTGAGAATGAGCAGTTCTTC.

This sequence joins TRBV6-5 and TRBJ1-2; D might be TRBD1 (5 bases). Per the germline V gene, CDR1 is MNHEY and CDR2 is SVGAGI. V was pared by 6 bases and J by 7 bases, with 18 bases between. CDR3 length: 14 amino acids. The CDR3 loop is CASRPITGLGGYTF. The DNA for the CDR3 is TGTGCCAGCAGACCTATTACAGGATTGGGTGGCTACACCTTC.

The rearrangement joins TRBV5-1 to TRBJ2-3; TRBD2 matches at 13 bases. V lost 4 bases and J lost 0; bases outside the gene matches: 8. Germline values: CDR1 SGHRS, CDR2 YFSETQ. This CDR3 spans 18 amino acids. The CDR3 nucleotides are TGCGCCAGCAGCGAAACTAGCGGGGGGGTACCTAGCACAGATACGCAGTATTTT. It specifies CASSETSGGVPSTDTQYF.

The chain has TRBV24-1 and TRBJ2-3; maybe TRBD2 (5 bases). CDR1 KGHDR and CDR2 SFDVKD come from the germline V gene. Trimming pared 5 bases from V and 2 bases from J, leaving 22 bases between. The CDR3 totals 18 residues. This CDR3 is CATSGLPLEARHTDTQYF. The CDR3 DNA reads TGTGCCACCAGTGGCCTTCCACTAGAAGCTAGACACACAGATACGCAGTATTTT.

This clone was observed a single time. This rearrangement joins TRBV11-3 to TRBJ2-3; 7 nucleotides line up with TRBD2. The length of the CDR3 is 16 residues. With 5 bases clipped from V and 5 bases from J, the junction kept 13 bases outside the gene matches. The germline V gene has CDR1 SGHNT and CDR2 YENEEA. Here the CDR3 DNA reads TGTGCCAGCAGCCCCTCGAGTGCGCGGGGGTTAGATACGCAGTATTTT. Encoded protein: CASSPSSARGLDTQYF.

A few counts support this clone. This sequence joins TRBV19 and TRBJ2-3; 9 bases agree with TRBD2. The CDR3 is 16 amino acids. V was clipped by 3 bases and J by 0 bases; unmatched bases: 4. Germline-derived CDR1 and CDR2 are LNHDA and SQIVND (reference sequence). Here the CDR3 reads CASSIPTSGSTDTQYF. CDR3 coding DNA: TGTGCCAGTAGTATCCCTACTAGCGGGAGCACAGATACGCAGTATTTT. Combining the CDR3 with reference TRBV19 and TRBJ2-3 gives the whole variable domain DGGITQSPKYLFRKEGQNVTLSCEQNLNHDAMYWYRQDPGQGLRLIYYSQIVNDFQKGDIAEGYSVSREKKESFPLTVTSAQKNPTAFYLCASSIPTSGSTDTQYFGPGTRLTVL.

This clone was detected once. The chain employs TRBV7-9 and TRBJ1-2, with TRBD1 identical over 7 bases. CDR3 length: 15 residues. CDR1 is SEHNR and CDR2 is FQNEAQ in the germline V gene (reference sequence). After removal of 5 bases from V and 4 bases from J, the junction contained 10 bases not matched to a gene. CDR3 coding DNA: TGTGCCAGCAGCACTAAGGGACAGAATCTCTATGGCTACACCTTC. It is translated as CASSTKGQNLYGYTF.

The chain employs TRBV4-3 and TRBJ2-6; the D is unclear. The CDR3 sequence is 16 residues long. Germline lookup yields CDR1 LGHNA and CDR2 YSLEER. Trimming removed 0 bases at V and 2 bases at J, with 8 bases between. This chain's CDR3 is CASSQDPAAGANVLTF. CDR3 bases: TGCGCCAGCAGCCAAGATCCCGCGGCTGGGGCCAACGTCCTGACTTTC.

This chain uses TRBV18 with TRBJ2-5; the match to TRBD2 covers 12 bases. The CDR3 loop spans 18 amino acids. The ends lost 1 base at V and 3 bases at J; junction bases unmatched: 9. Germline V CDR1 and CDR2: KGHSH, LQKENI. The CDR3 loop reads CASSPLLGLAGKKETQYF. The CDR3 DNA reads as TGTGCCAGCTCACCACTGCTTGGACTAGCGGGAAAAAAAGAGACCCAGTACTTC.

The chain carries TRBV14 and TRBJ1-6, with D hard to call. The ends were cut back, 1 base at V and 10 bases at J, with 11 bases in the middle. The CDR3 is 14 residues long. Germline V gene sequence: CDR1 SGHDN, CDR2 FVKESK. This CDR3 is CASSQVDLRSPLHF. CDR3 in DNA: TGTGCCAGCAGCCAAGTTGACTTACGATCACCCCTCCACTTT.

The chain carries TRBV18 and TRBJ2-4; TRBD1 is a possible D gene (6 bases). This CDR3 region has 16 residues. Deletions cut 3 bases from V and 0 bases from J, with 12 bases between. The V gene's germline CDR1 is KGHSH and CDR2 LQKENI. Here the CDR3 DNA reads TGTGCCAGCTCACCGGACAGCCATCTAGCCAAAAACATTCAGTACTTC. Translated, it gives CASSPDSHLAKNIQYF.

The chain recombines TRBV5-6 with TRBJ1-1; possibly TRBD1 for D (6 bases). V was cut by 0 bases and J by 11 bases, with 17 bases left in between. CDR3 length: 14 amino acids. Looked up from germline, CDR1 is SGHDT and CDR2 is YYEEEE. This CDR3 reads CASSLGAGAGHAFF. The CDR3 DNA follows: TGTGCCAGCAGCTTGGGTGCGGGGGCCGGGCATGCTTTCTTT.

The genes are TRBV27 and TRBJ2-3, with a possible D match to TRBD1 (5 bases). The V and J ends lost 3 bases and 2 bases respectively, with 12 bases between them. Germline CDR1 MNHEY, CDR2 SMNVEV (reference sequence). This CDR3 region has 15 residues. CDR3 coding DNA: TGTGCCAGCAGTTTCAAGCCAGGGTACACAGATACGCAGTATTTT. Residues: CASSFKPGYTDTQYF.